A single sample gave rise to the 7 T cell receptor beta chains below, sequenced in a study of breast tumors, draining lymph nodes, adjacent tissues. TCRdb re-called the multiplex PCR reads with MiXCR, one entry per CDR3 protein. The profile covers some 53,000 distinct CDR3 sequences, with 35% to 50% appearing a single time and roughly a tenth taken by the ten largest. The sequenced sample was breast tumor tissue. These receptors were obtained from a female donor with breast cancer. Some clones in this sample may be carry-over from other donors' samples.

This clonotype occurred many times. CDR3 amino acids: CASSARLAGGREQYF. For the CDR3, the DNA is TGTGCCAGCAGCGCCAGACTAGCGGGAGGTCGAGAGCAGTACTTC. This chain connects TRBV7-2 to TRBJ2-7, with 13 bases aligning to TRBD2. From germline, CDR1 is SGHTA and CDR2 FQGNSA. V lost 5 bases to trimming and J lost 7 bases; unmatched junction nucleotides: 8. The CDR3 is 15 amino acids.

A few counts support this clonotype. Possible read error: a much larger clone is one base away. This chain joins TRBV6-5 and TRBJ2-7; D is perhaps TRBD1 or TRBD2 (5 bases each). Germline V gene data show CDR1 as MNHEY and CDR2 as SVGAGI. V lost 8 bases to trimming and J lost 7 bases, with 21 bases between them. The CDR3 runs to 14 residues. The CDR3 sequence: CASGRVGRAREQYF. In nucleotides, the CDR3 is TGTGCCAGCGGGCGAGTGGGGCGGGCGCGTGAGCAGTACTTC.

For this clonotype: One end of the junction does not line up with germline, which may come from a read error. This chain joins TRBV20-1 and TRBJ2-2, with 10 positions matching TRBD2. The CDR3 is 19 residues long. CDR1 is DFQATT, CDR2 SNEGSKA, per germline (reference sequence). DNA for the CDR3: TGCAGTGCTAGAGCAAGTCTAGCGGGAGCGCGTTCGAACGCCGGGGAGCTGTTTTTT. This gives the protein CSARASLAGARSNAGELFF.

The chain couples TRBV7-9 to TRBJ2-1, with TRBD2 matching over 13 bases. This CDR3 is 16 amino acids long. Germline values: CDR1 SEHNR, CDR2 FQNEAQ (reference sequence). J was trimmed by 10 bases and V by 5 bases; bases with no gene match: 11. Here the CDR3 DNA reads TGTGCCAGCAGCCCACTACTAGCGGGAGGGCCGAGGGAGCAGTTCTTC. This encodes CASSPLLAGGPREQFF.

The chain recombines TRBV5-6 with TRBJ2-3; the match to TRBD1 covers 8 bases. CDR3 length: 16 amino acids. V gave up 3 bases and J gave up 7 bases; unmatched junction bases: 13. The germline CDR1 and CDR2 sequences are SGHDT and YYEEEE. The CDR3 bases are TGTGCCAGCAGCTACCACCGGTCTACAGGGGGTAATACGCAGTATTTT. It yields the protein CASSYHRSTGGNTQYF.

This clonotype came up many times. The V gene is TRBV20-1, the J gene TRBJ2-7; D call uncertain. Germline CDR1 DFQATT, CDR2 SNEGSKA (reference sequence). V lost 3 bases and J 5 bases, leaving 14 bases between the germline ends. The CDR3 consists of 13 residues. CDR3 loop: CSARGLVYHEQYF. The CDR3 region has the DNA TGCAGTGCTAGGGGTCTAGTCTACCACGAGCAGTACTTC.

As concerns this clonotype: Given the absence of the conserved phenylalanine or tryptophan at the CDR3 end, a read error is likely. The chain joins TRBV7-2 to TRBJ2-7, with D perhaps given as TRBD1 or TRBD2 (5 bases each). V was clipped by 4 bases and J by 6 bases, with 13 bases between them. This CDR3 is built from 13 residues. Germline CDR1 reads SGHTA; CDR2 reads FQGNSA. DNA for the CDR3: TGTGCCAGCAGCTCTACTGGGACCTGCGAGCAGTACCTC. This gives the protein CASSSTGTCEQYL.